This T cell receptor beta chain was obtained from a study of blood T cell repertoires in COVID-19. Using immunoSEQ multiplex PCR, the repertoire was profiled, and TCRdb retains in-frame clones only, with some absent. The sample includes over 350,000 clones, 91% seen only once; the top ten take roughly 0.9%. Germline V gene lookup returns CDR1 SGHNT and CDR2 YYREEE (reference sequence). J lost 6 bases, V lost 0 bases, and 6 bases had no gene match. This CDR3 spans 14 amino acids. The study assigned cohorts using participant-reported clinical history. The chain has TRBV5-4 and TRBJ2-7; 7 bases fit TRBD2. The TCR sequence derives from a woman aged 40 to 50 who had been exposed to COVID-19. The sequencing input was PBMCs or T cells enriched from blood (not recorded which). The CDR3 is CASSLAGLVAEQYF. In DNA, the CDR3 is TGTGCCAGCAGCTTGGCAGGACTAGTAGCCGAGCAGTACTTC. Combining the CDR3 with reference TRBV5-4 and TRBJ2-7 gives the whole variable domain ETGVTQSPTHLIKTRGQQVTLRCSSQSGHNTVSWYQQALGQGPQFIFQYYREEENGRGNFPPRFSGLQFPNYSSELNVNALELDDSALYLCASSLAGLVAEQYFGPGTRLTVT.